The following is a T cell receptor beta chain sequence with its context. Its specificity is unknown. Profiling relied on immunoSEQ multiplex PCR, and the TCRdb table lists in-frame clones only, not all of them. The table shows 35,000 to 40,000 clones, with 70% to 90% occurring only once. The CDR3 has 15 residues. CDR1 is MNHNY and CDR2 is SVGAGI in the germline V gene (reference sequence). J gave up 7 bases and V 4 bases, and 6 bases lay outside the gene matches. This entry belongs to a study of lymphopenia after photon versus proton radiotherapy. Regarding the study as a whole: After the lymphocyte nadir, photon-treated repertoires showed oligoclonal expansion, especially of CD8+ Temra cells. Proton therapy kept repertoires fairly stable, unlike photons, which gained effector/memory cells. Larger post-nadir TCR diversity loss correlated inversely with survival in deceased patients.

This receptor was taken from a man aged 45-65 years with gastric cancer. The rearrangement uses TRBV6-6 and TRBJ1-5; 11 bases line up with TRBD1. Sequenced here: peripheral blood, sampled from a patient treated with photon-based radiotherapy. The CDR3 DNA reads TGTGCCAGCAGTTCCACCGGGACAGGGGGACAGCCCCAGCATTTT. Protein sequence: CASSSTGTGGQPQHF.